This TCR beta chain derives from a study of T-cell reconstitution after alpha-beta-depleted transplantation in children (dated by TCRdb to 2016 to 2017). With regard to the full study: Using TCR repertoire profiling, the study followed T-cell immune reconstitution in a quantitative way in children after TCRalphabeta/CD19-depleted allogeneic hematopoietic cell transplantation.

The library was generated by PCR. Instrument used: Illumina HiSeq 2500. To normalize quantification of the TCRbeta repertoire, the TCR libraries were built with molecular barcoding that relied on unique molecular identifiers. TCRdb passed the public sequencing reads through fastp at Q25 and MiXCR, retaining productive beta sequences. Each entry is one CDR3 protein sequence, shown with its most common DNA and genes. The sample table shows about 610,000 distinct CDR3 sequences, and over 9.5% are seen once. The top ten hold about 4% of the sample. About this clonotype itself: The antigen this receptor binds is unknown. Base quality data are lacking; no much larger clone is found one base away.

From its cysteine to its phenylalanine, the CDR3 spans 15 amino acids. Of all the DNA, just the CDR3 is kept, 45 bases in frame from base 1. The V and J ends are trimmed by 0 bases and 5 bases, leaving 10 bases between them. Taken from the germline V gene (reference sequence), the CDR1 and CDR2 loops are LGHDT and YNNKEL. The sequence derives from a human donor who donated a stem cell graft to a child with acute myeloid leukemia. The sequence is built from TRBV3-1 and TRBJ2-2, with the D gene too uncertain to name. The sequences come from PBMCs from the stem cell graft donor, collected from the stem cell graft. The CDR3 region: CASSQDNGPTGELFF. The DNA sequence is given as TGTGCCAGCAGCCAAGATAACGGACCAACCGGGGAGCTGTTTTTT.